This T cell receptor beta chain emerged from a study of blood T cells in healthy people across ages (dated by TCRdb to about 2015). For context, the study as a whole: In model experiments, roughly one uniquely barcoded TCR beta cDNA molecule per two T cells was captured by template switching. Two additional independent replicas of 1 million unique cDNA reads from the same blood draw were analyzed for two donors (one aged 18 to 29 and one aged 80 or older). The study measured age-related changes in TCR beta repertoire diversity using deep sequencing normalized with unique cDNA molecular identifiers. The donors were divided into four age groups: young (average about 16 years), middle-aged (about 39), aged (about 60) and long-lived (82). The paper as a whole reports these results and caveats: Conclusive comparison of naive and antigen-experienced compartments was prevented by the profiling of bulk unsorted PBMCs. There was a strong correlation between observed TCR beta diversity and the percentage of naive T cells measured by flow cytometry. Total diversity estimates from one million sequenced T cells were considered lower bounds and underestimates. As age increased, observed TCR beta diversity per million T cells dropped in a roughly linear way, and a significant reduction was already evident by age 40. Compared with the aged group, the long-lived group had more naive CD4+ T cells, fewer expanded clones and increased TCR diversity, a pattern suggesting age selection. Donor CMV infection status was unknown, potentially confounding age-related changes in expanded clonotypes.

Systemically healthy Caucasian individuals from Russia, around 39 in total and aged roughly 6 to 100 years, were included as donors. Approximately 10 milliliters of peripheral blood were collected from each donor into EDTA-treated Vacutainer tubes. Ficoll-Paque density-gradient centrifugation was used to isolate PBMCs, with at least 7 million per sample. Trizol reagent was used to extract total RNA from PBMCs, with at least 5 micrograms per sample. For every donor, an aliquot of PBMCs went through flow cytometry to measure the percentages of naive CD45RAhigh/CD27high T cells. Regarding this clonotype: Its antigen remains undetermined. No per-base quality is available; no much larger clone lies one base away.

Library method: 5' RACE. The sequencer listed for this sample is Illumina HiSeq 2500. A second PCR of roughly 7 to 11 cycles was performed with a sample-barcoded 5' primer and a J-beta primer mix. A template-switch 5' adaptor carrying 12 random nucleotides introduced a unique molecular identifier onto each TCR beta cDNA molecule. At least 2.5 million CDR3-containing paired-end reads were obtained from each sample. The Mint cDNA synthesis kit, primed by a TRBC-specific oligonucleotide, was used to synthesize first-strand cDNA from all RNA. All cDNA was treated with uracil-DNA glycosylase and then went through a first 18-cycle PCR with the universal primers M1SS and BC2_uni_R. The source study handled its data this way. For normalization, 1 million high-quality reads, each with a distinct molecular identifier, were randomly selected from each sample. Instead of being binned into consensus sequences, reads that shared molecular identifiers were thrown out. MiTCR, set to a Q25 quality threshold and the strictest error-elimination algorithm, was used for CDR3 identification, clonotype clustering and error correction. A nonparametric unseen species model with Euler transformation was used to estimate a lower bound on total TCR beta diversity. Clones were called with MiXCR by TCRdb after fastp trimmed the public reads at Q25, and only in-frame beta chains were retained. CDR3 protein sequences are deduplicated, and each keeps its most common genes and DNA. For this entry, the V and J calls and clone size follow TCRdb and not the study's own pipeline. For this sample there are approximately 580,000 distinct CDR3 sequences; under 30% appear just once. The top ten constitute roughly 9% of the sample.

In addition, the sample was reused for a study of T cells of mothers and their children. The second study reports: Nine systemically healthy Caucasian individuals served as donors, namely three mothers together with their six children. cDNA synthesis used all of the extracted RNA, with 1.5 ug of RNA in each 15 ul reaction. Sample barcodes and 2-4 random nucleotides were added via the M1S primer in the second PCR. More than 8 million TCR beta CDR3 reads were obtained from each mother, and approximately 3 million reads were obtained from each child. TCR recombination output is similarly shaped by thymic selection in related and unrelated pairs, with a minor effect exerted by inherited differences. Related mother-child pairs always showed normalized repertoire overlap that was slightly higher than in unrelated mother-child pairs, though the difference was never significant. No persistent microchimeric T cell clones were found, with a detection sensitivity of approximately 95 clones per million clonotypes. Deep NGS was used in the study to compare the TCR beta repertoires of mothers and children and to look for features that separate related mother-child pairs from unrelated individuals. On average, the children were around 11 +/- 4 years old, while the mothers were about 37 +/- 4 years old. Libraries were sequenced on Illumina HiSeq 2000 with 100+100 nt paired-end reads after adapter ligation with NEBNext reagents. To prevent cross-contamination, the mother and child libraries were prepared one month apart and sequenced in separate runs. For each donor, somewhere between roughly 500,000 and 2,300,000 distinct TCR beta clonotypes were identified. Naive TCR beta clonotypes were estimated from low-frequency clonotypes matched to each donor's FACS-determined naive share, without sorting.

What was sequenced was blood. The TCR comes from a boy between 10 and 17 years old in good health.

The bases read TGTGCCAGCTACAGGGCCTCTGGAAACACCATATATTTT. The encoded protein is CASYRASGNTIYF. The V gene is TRBV2 and the J gene is TRBJ1-3; a weak D assignment points to TRBD1 (6 bases agree). The CDR3 runs 13 residues from the cysteine to the phenylalanine. Only CDR3 DNA is held: 39 bases, read in frame from base 1. The germline V gene sets CDR1 to SNHLY and CDR2 to FYNNEI. Between the V and J ends, shortened by 8 bases and 0 bases respectively, the junction contains 8 bases.